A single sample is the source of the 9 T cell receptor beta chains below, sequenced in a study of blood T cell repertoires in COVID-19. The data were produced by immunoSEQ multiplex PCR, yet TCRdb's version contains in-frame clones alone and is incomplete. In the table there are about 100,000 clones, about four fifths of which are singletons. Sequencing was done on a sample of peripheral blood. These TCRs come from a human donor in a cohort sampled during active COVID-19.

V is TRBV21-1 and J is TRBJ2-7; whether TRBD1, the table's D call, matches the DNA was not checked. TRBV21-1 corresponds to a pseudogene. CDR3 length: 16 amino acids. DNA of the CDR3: TGTGCCAGCAGCAAAGGGGACCGACAGGGCGCCTACGAGCAGTACTTC. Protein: CASSKGDRQGAYEQYF.

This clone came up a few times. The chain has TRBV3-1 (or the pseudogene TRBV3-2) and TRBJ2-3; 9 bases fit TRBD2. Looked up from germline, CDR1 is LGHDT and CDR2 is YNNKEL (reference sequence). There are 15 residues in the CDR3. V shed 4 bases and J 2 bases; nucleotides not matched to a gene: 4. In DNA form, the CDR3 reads TGTGCCAGCAGCCTAGCGGGAGTTACCACAGATACGCAGTATTTT. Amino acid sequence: CASSLAGVTTDTQYF.

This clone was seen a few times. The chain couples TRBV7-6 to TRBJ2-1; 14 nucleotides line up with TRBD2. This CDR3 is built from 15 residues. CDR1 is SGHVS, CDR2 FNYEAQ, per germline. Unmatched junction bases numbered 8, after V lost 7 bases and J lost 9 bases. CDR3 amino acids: CASTPGLAGEGEQFF. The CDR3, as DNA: TGTGCCAGCACCCCGGGACTAGCGGGAGAGGGTGAGCAGTTCTTC.

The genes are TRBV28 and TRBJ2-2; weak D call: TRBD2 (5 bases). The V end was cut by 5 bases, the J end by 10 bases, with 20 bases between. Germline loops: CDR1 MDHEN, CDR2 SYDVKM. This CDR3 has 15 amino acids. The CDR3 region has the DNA TGTGCCAGCAGTCCCCCGATTTCTCGGGGAACGGAGCTGTTTTTT. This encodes CASSPPISRGTELFF.

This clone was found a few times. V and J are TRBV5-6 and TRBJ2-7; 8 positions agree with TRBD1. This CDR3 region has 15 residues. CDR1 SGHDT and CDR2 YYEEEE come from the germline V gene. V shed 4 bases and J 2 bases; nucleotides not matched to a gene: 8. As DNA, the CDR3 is TGTGCCAGCAGCCAGGTAGGACAGGGAGCCTACGAGCAGTACTTC. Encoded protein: CASSQVGQGAYEQYF. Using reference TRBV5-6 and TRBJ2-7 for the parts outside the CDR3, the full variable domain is DAGVTQSPTHLIKTRGQQVTLRCSPKSGHDTVSWYQQALGQGPQFIFQYYEEEERQRGNFPDRFSGHQFPNYSSELNVNALLLGDSALYLCASSQVGQGAYEQYFGPGTRLTVT.

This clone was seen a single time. CDR3 region: CASSPDSIMNTEAFF. CDR3 nucleotides: TGTGCCAGCAGCCCGGACAGCATCATGAACACTGAAGCTTTCTTT. V gene TRBV2 combines with J gene TRBJ1-1; possible D gene TRBD1, 6 bases. CDR1 SNHLY and CDR2 FYNNEI come from the germline V gene. The CDR3 covers 15 residues. The V end lost 6 bases, the J end lost 0 bases, and 14 bases lay between the germline ends.

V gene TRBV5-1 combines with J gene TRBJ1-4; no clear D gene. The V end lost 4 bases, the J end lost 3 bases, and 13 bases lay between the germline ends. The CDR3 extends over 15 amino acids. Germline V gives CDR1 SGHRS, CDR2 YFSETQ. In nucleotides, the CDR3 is TGCGCCAGCAGCGACCCGGGAGCCTCTAATGAAAAACTGTTTTTT. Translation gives CASSDPGASNEKLFF.

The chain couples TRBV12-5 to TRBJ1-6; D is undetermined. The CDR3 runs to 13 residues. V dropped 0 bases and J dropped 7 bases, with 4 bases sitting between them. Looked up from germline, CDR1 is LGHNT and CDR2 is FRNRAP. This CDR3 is CASGLVLNSPLHF. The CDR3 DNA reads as TGTGCTAGTGGTTTGGTACTGAATTCACCCCTCCACTTT.

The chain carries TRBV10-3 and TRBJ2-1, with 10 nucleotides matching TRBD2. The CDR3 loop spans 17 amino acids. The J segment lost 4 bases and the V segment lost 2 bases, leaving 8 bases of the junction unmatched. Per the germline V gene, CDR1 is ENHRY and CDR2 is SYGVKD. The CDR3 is CAISETLTSGDYNEQFF. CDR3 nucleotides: TGTGCCATCAGTGAGACCCTTACTAGCGGGGATTACAATGAGCAGTTCTTC.